One and the same sample provided the 18 T cell receptor beta chains below, sequenced in a study of T cell responses to AZD1222 COVID-19 vaccine. Generated by immunoSEQ multiplex PCR, the TCRdb table keeps only in-frame clones and is missing some. In the table there are fewer than 150,000 clones, roughly 91% of which are singletons. Sequencing used peripheral blood, obtained on day 0 of AZD1222 vaccination. The source of these receptors is an adult in good health.

This chain links TRBV7-9 with TRBJ2-5, with D perhaps matching TRBD1 (6 bases). Germline V gene sequence: CDR1 SEHNR, CDR2 FQNEAQ (reference sequence). V was cut by 5 bases and J by 5 bases, with 15 bases left in between. This CDR3 spans 14 amino acids. CDR3 loop: CASSAGTPPETQYF. The DNA of the CDR3 is TGTGCCAGCAGCGCTGGGACACCCCCGGAGACCCAGTACTTC. Complete variable domain (other parts from reference TRBV7-9 and TRBJ2-5): DTGVSQNPRHKITKRGQNVTFRCDPISEHNRLYWYRQTLGQGPEFLTYFQNEAQLEKSRLLSDRFSAERPKGSFSTLEIQRTEQGDSAMYLCASSAGTPPETQYFGPGTRLLVL.

V and J are TRBV6-5 and TRBJ1-4, with a possible D match to TRBD1 (5 bases). From germline, CDR1 is MNHEY and CDR2 SVGAGI. The ends were cut back, 2 bases at V and 3 bases at J, with 13 bases in the middle. CDR3 size: 16 residues. CDR3 coding DNA: TGTGCCAGCAGTTACCAACCGGGGCCTGCTAATGAAAAACTGTTTTTT. Amino acids: CASSYQPGPANEKLFF.

The chain is built from TRBV3-1 (or the pseudogene TRBV3-2) and TRBJ2-3; 15 bases map to TRBD2. The germline gives CDR1 LGHDT, CDR2 YNNKEL (reference sequence). The V and J ends lost 6 bases and 0 bases, in that order; junction bases with no gene match: 4. The CDR3 runs to 17 residues. The CDR3 loop is CASRGTSGGSSTDTQYF. The CDR3 DNA is TGTGCCAGCAGGGGGACTAGCGGGGGGAGCAGCACAGATACGCAGTATTTT.

V gene TRBV7-7 combines with J gene TRBJ2-2; 8 bases map to TRBD1. V shed 2 bases, J shed 4 bases, and the junction held 6 bases outside the gene matches. Germline V gene lookup returns CDR1 SSHAT and CDR2 FNYEAQ (reference sequence). This CDR3 region has 16 residues. This CDR3 reads CASSLSRTGSTGELFF. Here the CDR3 DNA reads TGTGCCAGCAGCTTATCGCGGACAGGGTCCACCGGGGAGCTGTTTTTT.

The chain uses TRBV5-5 and TRBJ1-2; tentatively, D is TRBD1 (6 bases). The V end was cut by 4 bases, the J end by 6 bases, with 16 bases between. CDR3 size: 14 residues. From germline, CDR1 is SGHKS and CDR2 YYEKEE (reference sequence). The CDR3 protein is CASSTGTNLHGYTF. The DNA for the CDR3 is TGTGCCAGCAGCACTGGGACAAATCTTCATGGCTACACCTTC. The full variable domain, rest sourced from reference TRBV5-5 and TRBJ1-2, is DAGVTQSPTHLIKTRGQQVTLRCSPISGHKSVSWYQQVLGQGPQFIFQYYEKEERGRGNFPDRFSARQFPNYSSELNVNALLLGDSALYLCASSTGTNLHGYTFGSGTRLTVV.

The chain joins TRBV20-1 to TRBJ1-1; D remains ambiguous. The CDR3 consists of 10 residues. Trimming removed 6 bases from V and 6 bases from J, with 8 bases in between. CDR1 and CDR2 from the germline V gene are DFQATT and SNEGSKA (reference sequence). The DNA of the CDR3 is TGCAGTGCCTATGGCTCTGAAGCTTTCTTT. This gives the protein CSAYGSEAFF.

DNA of the CDR3: TGTGCCAGTAGCCAACTAGCGGGGGCCTACAATGAGCAGTTCTTC. Translation: CASSQLAGAYNEQFF. The V gene is TRBV19, the J gene TRBJ2-1, with TRBD2 matching 11 bases. CDR3 length equals 15 residues. The germline gives CDR1 LNHDA, CDR2 SQIVND (reference sequence). V shed 6 bases and J 2 bases; nucleotides not matched to a gene: 3.

This clone was seen a handful of times. V gene TRBV2 combines with J gene TRBJ2-7; tentative D call: TRBD2 (6 bases). This CDR3 contains 13 residues. Germline loops: CDR1 SNHLY, CDR2 FYNNEI. V was clipped by 6 bases and J by 7 bases, with 16 bases between them. The CDR3 protein is CASSREKYVEQYF. The CDR3 bases are TGTGCCAGCAGCCGGGAGAAGTACGTAGAGCAGTACTTC.

In nucleotides, the CDR3 is TGTGCCAGCAGTGAAGATGGGACTAACCCATCGAGCTCCTACAATGAGCAGTTCTTC. This gives the protein CASSEDGTNPSSSYNEQFF. V usage is TRBV6-1 and J usage is TRBJ2-1; TRBD2 aligns across 7 bases. The CDR3 has 19 amino acids. Germline CDR1 MNHNS, CDR2 SASEGT. J was trimmed by 0 bases and V by 1 base; bases with no gene match: 12.

The chain couples TRBV5-1 to TRBJ2-5, with 7 bases that match TRBD2. The CDR3 is 17 amino acids. The V segment lost 0 bases and the J segment 4 bases; nucleotides outside the gene matches: 12. The V gene's germline CDR1 is SGHRS and CDR2 YFSETQ. Written as DNA, the CDR3 is TGCGCCAGCAGCTTGGGGGTCGGGACTAAGGGAGTAGAGACCCAGTACTTC. Protein: CASSLGVGTKGVETQYF.

The rearrangement uses TRBV29-1 and TRBJ2-7; either TRBD1 or TRBD2 may fit D (5 bases each). The CDR3 spans 14 residues. V was cut by 4 bases and J by 0 bases, with 13 bases left in between. The germline CDR1 and CDR2 sequences are SQVTM and ANQGSEA. CDR3 sequence reads: CSVGGTVVSYEQYF. The CDR3 DNA follows: TGCAGCGTTGGGGGGACGGTTGTCTCCTACGAGCAGTACTTC.

The J gene is TRBJ1-2, the V gene TRBV7-2, with 8 bases that match TRBD1. Looked up from germline, CDR1 is SGHTA and CDR2 is FQGNSA. The CDR3 runs to 16 residues. V shed 1 base, J shed 6 bases, and the junction held 10 bases outside the gene matches. This CDR3 is CASSLVEAGGQNGYTF. The CDR3 DNA follows: TGTGCCAGCAGCTTAGTTGAGGCAGGGGGCCAGAATGGCTACACCTTC.

CDR3 nucleotides: TGTGCCAGCAGTTTCCCGGAGAACTATGGCTACACCTTC. Protein: CASSFPENYGYTF. V usage is TRBV12-3 or TRBV12-4 and J usage is TRBJ1-2; D uncertain. This CDR3 spans 13 amino acids. Trimming cost V 3 bases and J 2 bases, with 7 bases left between them.

The rearrangement uses TRBV29-1 and TRBJ1-2, with 8 nucleotides matching TRBD1. Germline-derived CDR1 and CDR2 are SQVTM and ANQGSEA. The CDR3 is 13 amino acids. The trim removed 8 bases at V and 8 bases at J, leaving 13 bases unmatched. In DNA, the CDR3 is TGCAGCACCGCAGGGGGCGCGTCCCTCGGCTACACCTTC. This codes for CSTAGGASLGYTF.

V is TRBV3-1 (or the pseudogene TRBV3-2) and J is TRBJ1-1, with D possibly being TRBD1 (6 bases). There are 16 residues in the CDR3. Trimming pared 0 bases from V and 4 bases from J, leaving 15 bases between. Germline values: CDR1 LGHDT, CDR2 YNNKEL (reference sequence). The CDR3 loop is CASSQDQGQLITEAFF. CDR3 nucleotide sequence: TGTGCCAGCAGCCAAGATCAAGGACAGCTGATCACTGAAGCTTTCTTT.

The rearrangement links TRBV6-1 to TRBJ1-4, with 7 positions matching TRBD1. J was trimmed by 7 bases and V by 3 bases; bases with no gene match: 8. Germline assignment: CDR1 MNHNS and CDR2 SASEGT. This CDR3 region has 15 residues. CDR3 region: CASSETGTAIEKLFF. CDR3 DNA: TGTGCCAGCAGTGAGACCGGGACAGCGATTGAAAAACTGTTTTTT.

The rearrangement uses TRBV7-2 and TRBJ2-5, with 11 nucleotides matching TRBD2. This CDR3 is 16 amino acids long. Germline V gives CDR1 SGHTA, CDR2 FQGNSA. The V and J ends lost 5 bases and 2 bases, in that order; junction bases with no gene match: 7. CDR3 coding DNA: TGTGCCAGCAGCACCCCGGGACTAGCGGATCAAGAGACCCAGTACTTC. This translates into CASSTPGLADQETQYF.

This chain links TRBV5-1 with TRBJ2-7; 7 bases agree with TRBD2. V trimming: 4 bases; J trimming: 0 bases; junction bases outside the gene matches: 4. The CDR3 has 14 residues. Germline V lookup: CDR1 SGHRS, CDR2 YFSETQ. The CDR3 nucleotides are TGCGCCAGCAGCGGGCGCGGGAGCTCCTACGAGCAGTACTTC. This gives the protein CASSGRGSSYEQYF.